These T cell receptor beta chains were read from a single sample in a study of vaccination effects on CD4 cells after COVID-19. Generated by immunoSEQ multiplex PCR, the TCRdb table keeps only in-frame clones and is missing some. The sample carries 35,000 to 55,000 clones, roughly four fifths recorded once. These receptors have no identified antigens. The specimen comprised CD4+ T cells from PBMCs cultured with SARS-CoV-2 spike peptides, sampled before COVID-19 vaccination. The receptors derive from a human donor who received a COVID-19 vaccine. The CDR3 runs from the conserved cysteine through the conserved F or W. The order of the fields is CDR3 protein, CDR3 length, V gene, J gene.

CASSYLRSGGTEAFF	15	TRBV5-1	TRBJ1-1
CASSDRGGNSPLHF	14	TRBV3-1/TRBV3-2	TRBJ1-6
CASSMSLAQETQYF	14	TRBV19	TRBJ2-5
CASNPTGGQYSSPLHF	16	TRBV2	TRBJ1-6
CASGGLAGGRDTQYF	15	TRBV6-5	TRBJ2-3
CASSPPRQPRDTEAFF	16	TRBV18	TRBJ1-1
CASSSLDRVYGYTF	14	TRBV6-5	TRBJ1-2
CASSYAGVGFADTQYF	16	TRBV6-2/TRBV6-3	TRBJ2-3
CASSLSPRVSNQPQHF	16	TRBV27	TRBJ1-5
CASSLSEPNYGYTF	14	TRBV5-1	TRBJ1-2
CASSTGGTGLEQFF	14	TRBV11-3	TRBJ2-1
CASSELGRNQPQHF	14	TRBV2	TRBJ1-5
CASSVENEQFF	11	TRBV5-4	TRBJ2-1
CASGRWTDTQYF	12	TRBV2	TRBJ2-3
CASSLVEMSTDTQYF	15	TRBV5-5	TRBJ2-3
CAWSVTSWGTDTQYF	15	TRBV30	TRBJ2-3
CSARQPEAFF	10	TRBV20-1	TRBJ1-1
CASSLLGQAQYF	12	TRBV7-3	TRBJ2-3
CASSATGGGRDTQYF	15	TRBV9	TRBJ2-3
CASSNTRTGGDTQYF	15	TRBV6-6	TRBJ2-3
CAWSLGLAGPQETQYF	16	TRBV30	TRBJ2-5
CASSSLGGIGNTIYF	15	TRBV6-5	TRBJ1-3
CATSDRRLAGGTDTQYF	17	TRBV24-1	TRBJ2-3
CASSQDLRETNEKLFF	16	TRBV19	TRBJ1-4
CASSVTKEVSYGYTF	15	TRBV18	TRBJ1-2
CASSLVYGNSPLHF	14	TRBV7-9	TRBJ1-6
CASSYLGGRTDTQYF	15	TRBV6-6	TRBJ2-3
CASSRDVRQPQHF	13	TRBV6-6	TRBJ1-5
CASSVVTGGSEAFF	14	TRBV7-2	TRBJ1-1
CAWSVKKGYGYTF	13	TRBV30	TRBJ1-2
CASSLVPRQEETQYF	15	TRBV7-9	TRBJ2-5
CASSPQISTDTQYF	14	TRBV5-1	TRBJ2-3
CASGSGNSEAFF	12	TRBV6-6	TRBJ1-1
CASSYTRGRQETQYF	15	TRBV11-2	TRBJ2-5
CATSALMNTEAFF	13	TRBV15	TRBJ1-1
CASSRRQGVGNYGYTF	16	TRBV5-6	TRBJ1-2
CASKITGSNSPLHF	14	TRBV6-5	TRBJ1-6
CASSLDRRGGYTF	13	TRBV5-6	TRBJ1-2
CASSEVQGRGNTEAFF	16	TRBV25-1	TRBJ1-1
CATSREGRTDSGNTIYF	17	TRBV15	TRBJ1-3
CASSRQEGNYGYTF	14	TRBV6-1	TRBJ1-2
CASSIAPRQAGEQFF	15	TRBV19	TRBJ2-1
CASSSGQTTTNEKLFF	16	TRBV5-1	TRBJ1-4
CASSPRTAMNTEAFF	15	TRBV7-2	TRBJ1-1
CASSDASYNEQFF	13	TRBV10-1	TRBJ2-1
CASSVGGRNTGELFF	15	TRBV9	TRBJ2-2
CASSRDSGNEKLFF	14	TRBV9	TRBJ1-4
CASSVQGATTDTQYF	15	TRBV2	TRBJ2-3
CAWTSGLAGGQETQYF	16	TRBV30	TRBJ2-5
CASKSTLAKNIQYF	14	TRBV5-1	TRBJ2-4
CASSSGQAMRQETQYF	16	TRBV5-8	TRBJ2-5
CASSEFTGRGEAFF	14	TRBV10-1	TRBJ1-1
CASSPRYGRNQPQHF	15	TRBV7-2	TRBJ1-5
CAISEFVGGETQYF	14	TRBV10-3	TRBJ2-5
CASSLVGRVETPLHF	15	TRBV5-6	TRBJ1-6
CASSQDPGQGADTQYF	16	TRBV4-3	TRBJ2-3